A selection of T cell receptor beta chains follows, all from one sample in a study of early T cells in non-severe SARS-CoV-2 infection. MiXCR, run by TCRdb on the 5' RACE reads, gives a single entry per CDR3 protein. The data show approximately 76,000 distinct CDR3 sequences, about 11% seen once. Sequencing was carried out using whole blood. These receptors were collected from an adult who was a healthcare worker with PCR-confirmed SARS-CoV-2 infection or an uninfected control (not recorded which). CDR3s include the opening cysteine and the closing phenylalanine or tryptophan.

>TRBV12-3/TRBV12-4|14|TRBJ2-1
CASSIAGGYNEQFF
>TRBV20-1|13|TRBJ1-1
CSAGRGIYTEAFF
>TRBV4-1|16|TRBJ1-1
CASSQAVDRTHTEAFF
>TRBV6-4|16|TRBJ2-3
CASSDSGSSSTDTQYF
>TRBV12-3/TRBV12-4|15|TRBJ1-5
CASSILRGVRQPQHF
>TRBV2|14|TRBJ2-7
CASSTGTASYEQYF
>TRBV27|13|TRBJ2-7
CASSLGQEYEQYF
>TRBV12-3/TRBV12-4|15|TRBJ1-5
CASSLDPQLNQPQHF
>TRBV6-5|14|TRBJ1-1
CASSYETQNTEAFF
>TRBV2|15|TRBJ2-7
CASSDPEGRGTEQYF
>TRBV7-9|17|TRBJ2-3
CASSTPVASGATDTQYF
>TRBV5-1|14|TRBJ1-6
CASSLGQGNEPLHF
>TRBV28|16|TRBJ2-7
CASSTYRQDKAYEQYF
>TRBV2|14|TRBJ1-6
CASSENRAYSPLHF
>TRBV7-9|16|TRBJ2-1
CASSPRDQSSYNEQFF
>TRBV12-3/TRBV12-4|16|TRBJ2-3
CASNQGTATSTDTQYF
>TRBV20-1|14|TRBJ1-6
CSAKDPGSNSPLHF
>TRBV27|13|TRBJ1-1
CASSFLRTGEAFF
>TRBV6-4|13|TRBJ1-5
CASSGLRDQPQHF
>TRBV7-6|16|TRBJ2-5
CASSPAGRALEETQYF
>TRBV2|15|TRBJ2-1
CASSIDRGPYNEQFF
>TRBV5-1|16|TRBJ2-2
CASSLTGRGNTGELFF
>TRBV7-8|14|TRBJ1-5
CASSSTGGGQPQHF
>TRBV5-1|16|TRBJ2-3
CASSLVSGGLTDTQYF
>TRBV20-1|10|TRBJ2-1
CSARDYEQFF
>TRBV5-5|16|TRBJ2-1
CVSSLRTGDSYNEQFF
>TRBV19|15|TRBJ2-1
CASSTPSGGYNEQFF
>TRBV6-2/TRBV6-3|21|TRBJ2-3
CASSYSMALAARRPPADTQYF
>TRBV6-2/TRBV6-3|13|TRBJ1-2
CASCGYSNYGYTF
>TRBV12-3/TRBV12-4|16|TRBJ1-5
CASSFSGAGSNQPQHF
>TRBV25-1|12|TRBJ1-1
CASLQGGTEAFF
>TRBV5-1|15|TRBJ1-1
CASSLGQGGNTEAFF
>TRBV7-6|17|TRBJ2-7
CASSPKGGIQASYEQYF
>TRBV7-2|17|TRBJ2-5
CASSRILDWGSKMGQYF
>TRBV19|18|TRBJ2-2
CASSLLPGTTIFTGELFF
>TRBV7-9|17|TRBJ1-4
CASSLAQFGGTNEKLFF
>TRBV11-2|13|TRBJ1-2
CASSQGRQEPPTF
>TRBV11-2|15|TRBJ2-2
CASSLSGFHTGELFF
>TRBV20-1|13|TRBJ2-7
CSASRRYSYEQYF
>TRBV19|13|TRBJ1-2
CASSPGRDYGYTF
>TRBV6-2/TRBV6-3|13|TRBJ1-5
CASSFQGNQPQHF
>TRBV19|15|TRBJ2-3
CASSFDREGTDTQYF